Presented here are 28 T cell receptor beta chains from one specimen sequenced in a study of post-analysis software for immune sequencing data. Study results and limitations: A handful of TRBV segments were significantly more frequent in patients than in controls. TRBV5-6, TRBV5-1 and TRBV20-1 were among these segments.

Their antigens remain unidentified. Unique-molecular-identifier-tagged TCR beta cDNA libraries were used. TCRdb fed the PCR reads into MiXCR, producing one record per CDR3 protein. The profile shows about 820,000 distinct CDR3 sequences, about 53% of them singletons. Source material: blood. All receptors derive from a girl aged 10-17 years with multiple sclerosis.

The V call is TRBV7-3, the J call TRBJ1-2, with 8 nucleotides matching TRBD1. Germline CDR1 is SGHTA and CDR2 is FQGTGA. The CDR3 is made up of 15 amino acids. V was pared by 3 bases and J by 4 bases, with 7 bases of the junction left unmatched. CDR3 nucleotides: TGTGCCAGCAGCTTGCTAGCGGACAGGGCCTATGGCTACACCTTC. It codes for CASSLLADRAYGYTF.

V usage is TRBV13 and J usage is TRBJ2-7, with TRBD2 matching 9 bases. V was clipped by 4 bases and J by 2 bases; unmatched bases: 9. The CDR3 spans 16 residues. Looked up from germline, CDR1 is PRHDT and CDR2 is FYEKMQ (reference sequence). The CDR3 region has the DNA TGTGCCAGCAGCTCAGCAGGACTAGCGAGGACCTACGAGCAGTACTTC. The encoded protein is CASSSAGLARTYEQYF.

The sample holds one count of this clonotype. The gene calls are TRBV20-1 and TRBJ2-7; D unresolved. This CDR3 has 14 amino acids. Germline V gene data show CDR1 as DFQATT and CDR2 as SNEGSKA (reference sequence). V lost 0 bases, J lost 4 bases, and 13 bases lay in between. The chain's CDR3 is CSARDLTANYEQYF. In DNA form, the CDR3 reads TGCAGTGCTAGAGATCTCACAGCTAATTACGAGCAGTACTTC.

V and J are TRBV27 and TRBJ2-1, with D possibly being TRBD1 or TRBD2 (6 bases each). This CDR3 comprises 15 residues. V dropped 5 bases and J dropped 5 bases, with 16 bases sitting between them. CDR1 is MNHEY, CDR2 SMNVEV, per germline (reference sequence). The CDR3 is CASSGGKRVHNEQFF. The CDR3 region has the DNA TGTGCCAGCAGTGGGGGCAAGCGGGTACACAATGAGCAGTTCTTC.

This rearrangement joins TRBV29-1 to TRBJ2-3; no clear D. V was shortened by 5 bases and J by 4 bases, with 10 bases between the two germline ends. The CDR3 extends over 12 amino acids. CDR1 is SQVTM and CDR2 is ANQGSEA in the germline V gene. DNA for the CDR3: TGCAGCGTTATCGTAATCCCAGATACGCAGTATTTT. Translated, it gives CSVIVIPDTQYF.

This clonotype has a handful of counts. The rearrangement joins TRBV7-8 to TRBJ2-7, with D maybe TRBD1 (7 bases). The better agreement between TRBJ2-4 and the DNA end casts doubt on the J call. The CDR3 extends over 17 amino acids. The germline V gene has CDR1 SGHVS and CDR2 FQNEAQ. CDR3 amino acids: CASSSRPGAGQKNIQYF. The CDR3 bases are TGTGCCAGCAGCTCCAGGCCGGGGGCGGGACAGAAAAACATTCAGTACTTC.

The chain uses TRBV7-3 and TRBJ2-1, with D possibly being TRBD1 (6 bases). This CDR3 comprises 13 residues. Per the germline V gene, CDR1 is SGHTA and CDR2 is FQGTGA. Trimming took off 1 base at V and 14 bases at J, with 15 bases between the two ends. Here the CDR3 reads CASSLSYPGHKFF. The CDR3 nucleotides read TGTGCCAGCAGCTTAAGTTATCCGGGACACAAGTTCTTC. The full variable domain, in which reference TRBV7-3 and TRBJ2-1 provide the parts outside the CDR3, is GAGVSQTPSNKVTEKGKYVELRCDPISGHTALYWYRQSLGQGPEFLIYFQGTGAADDSGLPNDRFFAVRPEGSVSTLKIQRTERGDSAVYLCASSLSYPGHKFFGPGTRLTVL.

In regard to this clonotype: Compared with germline, one end of the junction differs, possibly owing to a read error. The chain couples TRBV6-2 or TRBV6-3 to TRBJ2-2; D may be TRBD2 (5 bases). CDR3 size: 11 residues. CDR1 MNHEY and CDR2 SVGEGT come from the germline V gene. CDR3 coding DNA: TGTGCCAGCGGGTATACCGGGGAGCCGTTTTTT. Residues: CASGYTGEPFF.

This clonotype appeared once. The J gene is TRBJ1-1, the V gene TRBV7-8, with 11 bases identical to TRBD1. Germline V CDR1 and CDR2: SGHVS, FQNEAQ. V trimming: 2 bases; J trimming: 6 bases; junction bases outside the gene matches: 11. This CDR3 spans 17 amino acids. CDR3 coding DNA: TGTGCCAGCAGCTTATGGATCCGGGACAGGGGGTTATCTGAAGCTTTCTTT. Its protein is CASSLWIRDRGLSEAFF.

This clonotype showed up just once. V usage is TRBV7-6 and J usage is TRBJ1-4; D is ambiguous. The CDR3 consists of 16 residues. V lost 0 bases to trimming and J lost 4 bases, with 12 bases between them. Germline V gene sequence: CDR1 SGHVS, CDR2 FNYEAQ. The CDR3 region is CASSLAGNSLNEKLFF. The CDR3 region has the DNA TGTGCCAGCAGCTTAGCGGGAAACTCCCTTAATGAAAAACTGTTTTTT.

This clonotype came up a few times. This chain connects TRBV29-1 to TRBJ2-5; 8 nucleotides agree with TRBD1. This CDR3 spans 12 amino acids. Germline CDR1 is SQVTM and CDR2 is ANQGSEA. Losses at the gene ends were 6 bases for V and 5 bases for J; bases not matched to a gene: 5. This chain's CDR3 is CSVPGGAETQYF. The CDR3 coding sequence is TGCAGCGTCCCAGGGGGCGCGGAGACCCAGTACTTC.

The chain links TRBV14 to TRBJ2-3; maybe TRBD2 (6 bases). This CDR3 has 14 amino acids. Germline CDR1 is SGHDN and CDR2 is FVKESK. With 0 bases removed from V and 6 bases from J, the gap between germline ends came to 10 bases. DNA of the CDR3: TGTGCCAGCAGCCAAGATCGGACTATCGATACGCAGTATTTT. Translated, it gives CASSQDRTIDTQYF.

This sequence joins TRBV5-1 and TRBJ2-2; D uncertain. V lost 1 base and J 3 bases, leaving 10 bases between the germline ends. Germline V gene data show CDR1 as SGHRS and CDR2 as YFSETQ. The CDR3 runs to 15 residues. CDR3 coding DNA: TGCGCCAGCAGCTTGCGGACCTGGGACACCGGGGAGCTGTTTTTT. This translates into CASSLRTWDTGELFF.

This sequence joins TRBV6-5 and TRBJ1-2, with 9 positions matching TRBD1. CDR1 MNHEY and CDR2 SVGAGI come from the germline V gene. The CDR3 is made up of 16 amino acids. V gave up 1 base and J gave up 3 bases; unmatched junction bases: 6. CDR3 region: CASSYFRDRADYGYTF. CDR3 nucleotides: TGTGCCAGCAGTTACTTCCGGGACAGGGCCGACTATGGCTACACCTTC.

This chain joins TRBV20-1 and TRBJ2-7; 8 bases line up with TRBD1. Germline trimming cut 6 bases from V and 4 bases from J; bases unmatched to any gene: 8. Germline lookup yields CDR1 DFQATT and CDR2 SNEGSKA (reference sequence). The CDR3 contains 13 residues. CDR3 sequence: CSAPGQDLYEQYF. Here the CDR3 DNA reads TGCAGTGCCCCGGGACAGGATTTATACGAGCAGTACTTC.

This clonotype has just a few counts. The rearrangement joins TRBV5-6 to TRBJ2-6, with TRBD1 identical over 8 bases. The germline V gene has CDR1 SGHDT and CDR2 YYEEEE. V shed 4 bases, J shed 0 bases, and the junction held 9 bases outside the gene matches. This CDR3 contains 18 residues. This CDR3 is CASSRTGTGASGANVLTF. CDR3 in DNA: TGTGCCAGCAGCCGCACCGGGACAGGCGCCTCTGGGGCCAACGTCCTGACTTTC.

This clonotype was observed a handful of times. The gene calls are TRBV18 and TRBJ2-3, with no clear D. The CDR3 consists of 12 residues. The V end lost 0 bases, the J end lost 8 bases, and 6 bases lay between the germline ends. Germline V gene sequence: CDR1 KGHSH, CDR2 LQKENI. The DNA of the CDR3 is TGTGCCAGCTCACCACCCGCGGCTACGCAGTATTTT. It codes for CASSPPAATQYF. The full variable domain, its missing parts supplied by reference TRBV18 and TRBJ2-3, is NAGVMQNPRHLVRRRGQEARLRCSPMKGHSHVYWYRQLPEEGLKFMVYLQKENIIDESGMPKERFSAEFPKEGPSILRIQQVVRGDSAAYFCASSPPAATQYFGPGTRLTVL.

The table lists this clonotype with a few counts. The V call is TRBV29-1, the J call TRBJ2-5, with D hard to call. Germline V CDR1 and CDR2: SQVTM, ANQGSEA. Deletions cut 5 bases from V and 5 bases from J, with 12 bases between. There are 12 residues in the CDR3. The CDR3 DNA follows: TGCAGCGTTCCGGACGAACGGGAGACCCAGTACTTC. It encodes CSVPDERETQYF.

This clonotype was found once. V and J are TRBV5-1 and TRBJ1-1, with TRBD1 matching 8 bases. Germline V gives CDR1 SGHRS, CDR2 YFSETQ. This CDR3 spans 14 amino acids. V was pared by 6 bases and J by 3 bases, with 7 bases of the junction left unmatched. CDR3 loop: CASTRDRGDTEAFF. The DNA of the CDR3 is TGCGCCAGCACTCGAGACAGGGGAGACACTGAAGCTTTCTTT.

Here the CDR3 DNA reads TGTGCCAGCACCTCGGCCGGCGCAGGGGAAAAACTGTTTTTT. Translating gives CASTSAGAGEKLFF. The rearrangement links TRBV7-2 to TRBJ1-4, with D maybe TRBD1 (5 bases). This CDR3 has 14 residues. Germline V CDR1 and CDR2: SGHTA, FQGNSA. V shed 7 bases and J shed 8 bases, with 17 bases lying between them.

The chain recombines TRBV5-1 with TRBJ2-4; the D gene is possibly TRBD2 (5 bases). The germline V and J ends were trimmed by 2 bases and 3 bases, with 18 bases remaining between them. The CDR3 loop spans 17 amino acids. Germline V CDR1 and CDR2: SGHRS, YFSETQ. The CDR3 reads CASSFYLRARDKNIQYF. Here the CDR3 DNA reads TGCGCCAGCAGCTTCTACCTGAGGGCACGGGACAAAAACATTCAGTACTTC.

V gene TRBV12-3 or TRBV12-4 combines with J gene TRBJ2-7; 8 nucleotides align to TRBD2. The ends lost 4 bases at V and 4 bases at J; junction bases unmatched: 6. CDR3 length: 14 amino acids. This CDR3 is CASSWGLVGYEQYF. CDR3 coding DNA: TGTGCCAGCAGTTGGGGACTAGTCGGGTACGAGCAGTACTTC.

The genes are TRBV11-2 and TRBJ2-3; D is tentatively TRBD1 or TRBD2 (5 bases each). The CDR3 extends over 15 amino acids. Trimming took 1 base from V and 2 from J, leaving 10 bases between them. Germline V CDR1 and CDR2: SGHAT, FQNNGV. In DNA form, the CDR3 reads TGTGCCAGCAGCTTAGGGTCAGGGACCACAGATACGCAGTATTTT. Protein product: CASSLGSGTTDTQYF.

This rearrangement joins TRBV19 to TRBJ2-7, with D possibly being TRBD1 or TRBD2 (5 bases each). This CDR3 region has 15 residues. The V gene lost 4 bases and the J gene lost 7 bases, with 20 bases spanning the gap. The germline CDR1 and CDR2 sequences are LNHDA and SQIVND (reference sequence). CDR3 sequence (DNA): TGTGCCAGTAGTACGCGAACCGGGACCTTTTGGGAGCAGTACTTC. Translation: CASSTRTGTFWEQYF.

This clonotype was seen only a few times. The chain employs TRBV29-1 and TRBJ2-6; possibly TRBD1 for D (6 bases). Germline CDR1 SQVTM, CDR2 ANQGSEA. Trimming removed 0 bases from V and 3 bases from J, with 12 bases in between. CDR3 length: 16 residues. DNA of the CDR3: TGCAGCGTTGAAGATCGGGGACACCATGGGGCCAACGTCCTGACTTTC. Its protein is CSVEDRGHHGANVLTF.

The rearrangement joins TRBV7-3 to TRBJ2-3; tentative D call: TRBD2 (6 bases). Trimming removed 5 bases from V and 1 base from J, with 16 bases in between. Germline CDR1 is SGHTA and CDR2 is FQGTGA. This CDR3 spans 16 amino acids. The CDR3: CASSLGGTGGTDTQYF. The CDR3 coding sequence is TGTGCCAGCAGCCTGGGAGGAACGGGGGGCACAGATACGCAGTATTTT.

This chain joins TRBV7-7 and TRBJ2-1, with a weak D call TRBD1 (6 bases). V was shortened by 5 bases and J by 6 bases, with 17 bases between the two germline ends. Germline-derived CDR1 and CDR2 are SSHAT and FNYEAQ (reference sequence). The CDR3 totals 15 residues. In DNA form, the CDR3 reads TGTGCCAGCAGCACCGGGACAAAGGGGAGCAATGAGCAGTTCTTC. Its protein is CASSTGTKGSNEQFF.

The chain joins TRBV12-3 or TRBV12-4 to TRBJ1-2; no firm D call. CDR3 length: 14 amino acids. V lost 3 bases and J 1 base, leaving 9 bases between the germline ends. The CDR3 protein is CASSLDGNNYGYTF. The CDR3 DNA reads as TGTGCCAGCAGTTTGGACGGGAATAACTATGGCTACACCTTC.